The sequence of this T cell receptor beta chain was determined in a study of identical twins. This clonotype was seen a handful of times. V lost 6 bases and J lost 2, with 20 bases in between. The CDR3 is made up of 16 amino acids. Germline CDR1 is SGHAT and CDR2 is FQNNGV. TCRdb redid the calling of the 5' RACE reads with MiXCR, one entry per CDR3 protein. The sample has fewer than 650,000 distinct CDR3 sequences, just under 10% seen once. The data also belong to a second study, concerning yellow fever vaccine responses in identical twins.

This sequence joins TRBV11-2 and TRBJ2-7; D tentatively reads TRBD1 or TRBD2 (5 bases each). Specimen: PBMCs. The sequence was collected from a woman aged 18-29 years in good health. This CDR3 is CASRSGLRGFTYEQYF. In DNA form, the CDR3 reads TGTGCCAGCAGGTCAGGGTTACGGGGCTTTACCTACGAGCAGTACTTC.